This entry concerns a single TCR beta chain. The cohort comprised adults aged roughly 18 to 100 years residing in around 25 US areas. Cohort 3 recovery required two negative PCRs, clearance, or symptom resolution. These data are taken from a study of blood T cell repertoires in COVID-19. The CDR3 has 17 residues. Germline loops: CDR1 LGHNA, CDR2 YSLEER. V was clipped by 1 base and J by 3 bases, with 18 bases between them. Here immunoSEQ multiplex PCR was the method, and the copy in TCRdb shows in-frame clones only, minus some. The profile shows 100,000 to 150,000 clones, 65% to 90% of them singletons. The clonotype originates from a woman aged 45-59 years who had recovered from COVID-19. The chain combines TRBV4-3 with TRBJ2-5; no firm D call. Sequenced sample: PBMCs or T cells enriched from blood (not recorded which). The CDR3 reads CASSQGSFFDGKETQYF. CDR3 nucleotides: TGCGCCAGCAGCCAAGGTAGCTTTTTTGACGGAAAAGAGACCCAGTACTTC.